Reported below is one TCR beta chain. Its antigen is not known. Sequence at one end of the junction differs from germline and may be a read error. The sample is drawn from a study of cytomegalovirus exposure and HLA in healthy donors. Findings and caveats of the study: As immune exposure information, only CMV serostatus was available.

Both 60 Vbeta primers and 13 Jbeta primers went into the PCR. TCRdb's table, derived via immunoSEQ multiplex PCR, lists solely in-frame clones and lacks some. Of 150,000 to 200,000 clones listed, 65% to 85% are singletons. The length of the CDR3 is 18 residues. Looked up from germline, CDR1 is SSHAT and CDR2 is FNYEAQ (reference sequence). The sequenced sample consisted of PBMCs. This TCR was recovered from a male donor in good health and CMV-seropositive. V gene TRBV7-7 combines with J gene TRBJ2-1, with 11 bases matching TRBD2. The CDR3: CASSLGTSGLAAYNEQFF. The CDR3 DNA reads as TGTGCTAGCAGCTTGGGGACTAGCGGATTGGCGGCCTACAATGAGCAGTTCTTC.